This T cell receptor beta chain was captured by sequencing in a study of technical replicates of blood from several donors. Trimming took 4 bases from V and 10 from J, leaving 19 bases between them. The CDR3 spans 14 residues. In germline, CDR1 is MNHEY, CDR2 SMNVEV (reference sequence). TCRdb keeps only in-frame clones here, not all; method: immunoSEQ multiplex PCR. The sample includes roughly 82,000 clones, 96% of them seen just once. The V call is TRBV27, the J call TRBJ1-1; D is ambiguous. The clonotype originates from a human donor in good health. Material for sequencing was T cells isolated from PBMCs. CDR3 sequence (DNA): TGTGCCAGCAGTTCGCCAGATCTCGAACGGGGAGCTTTCTTT. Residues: CASSSPDLERGAFF.